This is a list of T cell receptor beta chains from one sample in a study of read filtering for tumor transcriptome and immune sequencing. MiXCR was run by TCRdb on the reads, yielding one entry per CDR3 protein. The sample yields 35,000 to 50,000 distinct CDR3 sequences, approximately 19% seen once. Sequencing was done on a sample of a population of CD138-negative cells sorted from bone marrow. The receptors come from a donor at least 40 years old with multiple myeloma. Each CDR3 is given with its conserved first and last residue. A D gene is named only where the DNA matches it firmly. Where a row states a size, it is once, few, many or the class of an expanded clone; other rows omit it.

len: 14; d_gene: -; v_gene: TRBV12-3/TRBV12-4; abundance: -; j_gene: TRBJ2-2; CDR3nt: TGTGCCTGCAGTTCAAGAGGGGGAGGCGGGGGGCTGTTTTTT; CDR3aa: CACSSRGGGGGLFF
len: 11; d_gene: -; v_gene: TRBV28; abundance: many; j_gene: TRBJ2-7; CDR3nt: TGTGCCAGTAGCTACTTCTACGAGCAGTACTTC; CDR3aa: CASSYFYEQYF
len: 13; d_gene: TRBD2; v_gene: TRBV29-1; abundance: few; j_gene: TRBJ2-1; CDR3nt: TGCAGCGCCCTGGGAGCGGGAGGTGATGAGCAGTTCTTC; CDR3aa: CSALGAGGDEQFF
len: 14; d_gene: TRBD2; v_gene: TRBV13; abundance: few; j_gene: TRBJ2-7; CDR3nt: TGTGCCAGCAGCCTCCCAGGGAGGGACTACGAGCAGTACTTC; CDR3aa: CASSLPGRDYEQYF
len: 15; d_gene: TRBD1; v_gene: TRBV19; abundance: -; j_gene: TRBJ1-5; CDR3nt: TGTGCCAGTGGTCAATGGACAGGGGGCCGTCAGCCCCAGCATTTT; CDR3aa: CASGQWTGGRQPQHF
len: 14; d_gene: TRBD1; v_gene: TRBV7-9; abundance: many; j_gene: TRBJ1-6; CDR3nt: TGTGCCAGCAGCCTAGGACAGGGGAGTTCACCCCTCCACTTT; CDR3aa: CASSLGQGSSPLHF
len: 19; d_gene: TRBD2; v_gene: TRBV7-2; abundance: many; j_gene: TRBJ2-3; CDR3nt: TGTGCCAGCAGCTTAGTGGCGGGAGGTGGGGCCGGGGGCACAGATACGCAGTATTTT; CDR3aa: CASSLVAGGGAGGTDTQYF
len: 15; d_gene: TRBD2; v_gene: TRBV29-1; abundance: many; j_gene: TRBJ2-7; CDR3nt: TGCAGCGCGACGACCTCCGGGACTAGCGGCTACGAGCAGTACTTC; CDR3aa: CSATTSGTSGYEQYF
len: 15; d_gene: TRBD2; v_gene: TRBV9; abundance: -; j_gene: TRBJ2-2; CDR3nt: TGTGCCAGAGGCGTAGAGGCTAGCGGGACCGGGGAGCTGTTTTTT; CDR3aa: CARGVEASGTGELFF
len: 16; d_gene: TRBD2; v_gene: TRBV28; abundance: -; j_gene: TRBJ2-1; CDR3nt: TGTGCCAGCAGGGGGACTAGCGGGAGTGGGAGGAATGATCAGTTCTTC; CDR3aa: CASRGTSGSGRNDQFF
len: 13; d_gene: TRBD1; v_gene: TRBV6-6; abundance: many; j_gene: TRBJ1-4; CDR3nt: TGTGCCAGCAGTGGACAGGGCGGTGAAAAACTGTTTTTT; CDR3aa: CASSGQGGEKLFF
len: 16; d_gene: TRBD1; v_gene: TRBV6-2/TRBV6-3; abundance: many; j_gene: TRBJ2-7; CDR3nt: TGTGCCAGCAGTTACTCGAGAGGACAGGGGGAATACGAGCAGTACTTC; CDR3aa: CASSYSRGQGEYEQYF
len: 18; d_gene: TRBD2; v_gene: TRBV24-1; abundance: many; j_gene: TRBJ2-1; CDR3nt: TGTGCCACCAGTGATTTGCCCTTAGCGGGGAACACCTACAATGAGCAGTCCTTC; CDR3aa: CATSDLPLAGNTYNEQSF
len: 14; d_gene: -; v_gene: TRBV5-1; abundance: many; j_gene: TRBJ1-1; CDR3nt: TGCGCCAGCAGCCTGGCACAGTTGAACACTGAAGCTTTCTTT; CDR3aa: CASSLAQLNTEAFF
len: 13; d_gene: -; v_gene: TRBV20-1; abundance: many; j_gene: TRBJ2-1; CDR3nt: TGCAGTGCTTCAGCCAACCCTGGCGATGAGCAGTTCTTC; CDR3aa: CSASANPGDEQFF
len: 14; d_gene: TRBD1; v_gene: TRBV28; abundance: many; j_gene: TRBJ2-5; CDR3nt: TGTGCCAGCAGCTTCGGGACAGCGCGGGAGACCCAGTACTTC; CDR3aa: CASSFGTARETQYF
len: 16; d_gene: -; v_gene: TRBV15; abundance: -; j_gene: TRBJ1-3; CDR3nt: TGTGCCACCAGCAGAGGACTGACGAGCTCTGGAAACACCATATATTTT; CDR3aa: CATSRGLTSSGNTIYF
len: 13; d_gene: -; v_gene: TRBV4-1; abundance: many; j_gene: TRBJ1-2; CDR3nt: TGCGCCAGCAGCCACGGGCAGGCGTATGGCTACACCTTC; CDR3aa: CASSHGQAYGYTF
len: 14; d_gene: -; v_gene: TRBV7-9; abundance: many; j_gene: TRBJ2-2; CDR3nt: TGTGCCAGCAGCCCACTTGTACTAGCCGGGGAGCTGTTTTTT; CDR3aa: CASSPLVLAGELFF
len: 13; d_gene: -; v_gene: TRBV19; abundance: many; j_gene: TRBJ1-1; CDR3nt: TGTGCCAGTACTGACGGACCGAGGACTGAAGCTTTCTTT; CDR3aa: CASTDGPRTEAFF
len: 16; d_gene: TRBD1; v_gene: TRBV7-9; abundance: many; j_gene: TRBJ1-5; CDR3nt: TGTGCCAGCAGCGCAACAGGGGGCTATGGTGATCAGCCCCAGCATTTT; CDR3aa: CASSATGGYGDQPQHF
len: 14; d_gene: -; v_gene: TRBV2; abundance: many; j_gene: TRBJ2-7; CDR3nt: TGTGCCAGTAGACGGACACTCTACTTCTACGAGCAGTACTTC; CDR3aa: CASRRTLYFYEQYF
len: 15; d_gene: TRBD1; v_gene: TRBV2; abundance: many; j_gene: TRBJ2-6; CDR3nt: TGTGCCAGCAGAGGACAGGGGCAAGGGGCCAACGTCCTGACTTTC; CDR3aa: CASRGQGQGANVLTF
len: 16; d_gene: -; v_gene: TRBV7-3; abundance: many; j_gene: TRBJ2-2; CDR3nt: TGTGCCAGCAGCTTAAAAGGACGGGGATCCACCGGGGAGCTGTTTTTT; CDR3aa: CASSLKGRGSTGELFF
len: 15; d_gene: -; v_gene: TRBV7-2; abundance: few; j_gene: TRBJ1-5; CDR3nt: TGTGCCAGCAGCTTACAGGGCGGGGGCAATCAGCCCCTGCATTTT; CDR3aa: CASSLQGGGNQPLHF
len: 15; d_gene: -; v_gene: TRBV7-2; abundance: many; j_gene: TRBJ2-7; CDR3nt: TGTGCCAGCAGCCCTCGGACATATTCGACCTACGAGCAGTACTTC; CDR3aa: CASSPRTYSTYEQYF
len: 15; d_gene: TRBD2; v_gene: TRBV30; abundance: few; j_gene: TRBJ2-1; CDR3nt: TGTGCCTGGAGTACGCGGGGGGGAGACGACAATGAGCAGTTCTTC; CDR3aa: CAWSTRGGDDNEQFF
len: 15; d_gene: TRBD2; v_gene: TRBV5-1; abundance: many; j_gene: TRBJ2-1; CDR3nt: TGCGCCAGCAGTTCTAGCGGGAGCTCCTACAATGAGCAGTTCTTC; CDR3aa: CASSSSGSSYNEQFF
len: 16; d_gene: -; v_gene: TRBV15; abundance: many; j_gene: TRBJ2-7; CDR3nt: TGTGCCACCAGCAGAGATCTAGGATTTCTGGCCTACGAGCAGTACTTC; CDR3aa: CATSRDLGFLAYEQYF
len: 13; d_gene: -; v_gene: TRBV7-9; abundance: many; j_gene: TRBJ2-7; CDR3nt: TGTGCCAGCAGCTGGGGGCCTCCTGGGGAGCAGTACTTC; CDR3aa: CASSWGPPGEQYF
len: 15; d_gene: -; v_gene: TRBV19; abundance: many; j_gene: TRBJ2-1; CDR3nt: TGTGCCAGTAGTATAGCCGGGAGATGGGGGGATGAGCAGTTCTTC; CDR3aa: CASSIAGRWGDEQFF
len: 14; d_gene: TRBD2; v_gene: TRBV5-4; abundance: -; j_gene: TRBJ2-1; CDR3nt: TGTGCCAGCAGCTCTGGGTTGGGGAGGGATGAGCAGTTCTTT; CDR3aa: CASSSGLGRDEQFF
len: 11; d_gene: -; v_gene: TRBV10-3; abundance: -; j_gene: TRBJ2-7; CDR3nt: TGTGCCATCAGTGAGCGGTACGAGCAGTACTTC; CDR3aa: CAISERYEQYF
len: 15; d_gene: TRBD2; v_gene: TRBV29-1; abundance: many; j_gene: TRBJ2-1; CDR3nt: TGCAGCGTTGCCGCGGGAGGGGGTTCCTACAATGAGCAGTTCTTC; CDR3aa: CSVAAGGGSYNEQFF
len: 14; d_gene: -; v_gene: TRBV2; abundance: many; j_gene: TRBJ1-1; CDR3nt: TGTGCCAGCAGCGATACCATGGGACATGTGGAAGCTTTCTTT; CDR3aa: CASSDTMGHVEAFF
len: 15; d_gene: -; v_gene: TRBV6-2/TRBV6-3; abundance: many; j_gene: TRBJ2-7; CDR3nt: TGTGCCAGCAGTCGGTTACAGGCTTGGAGAGACGAGCAGTACTTC; CDR3aa: CASSRLQAWRDEQYF
len: 16; d_gene: TRBD1; v_gene: TRBV5-6; abundance: many; j_gene: TRBJ2-5; CDR3nt: TGTGCCAGCAGCTTCTCGGGACAGGGTATTCGAGAGACCCAGTACTTC; CDR3aa: CASSFSGQGIRETQYF
len: 14; d_gene: -; v_gene: TRBV6-1; abundance: many; j_gene: TRBJ1-1; CDR3nt: TGTGCCAGCAGTGAGAGAGGGCTAGACACTGAAGCTTTCTTT; CDR3aa: CASSERGLDTEAFF
len: 14; d_gene: -; v_gene: TRBV20-1; abundance: -; j_gene: TRBJ2-3; CDR3nt: TGCAGTGCTAGAGGAGCGGTGGGCACAGATACGCAGTATTTT; CDR3aa: CSARGAVGTDTQYF
len: 15; d_gene: -; v_gene: TRBV6-1; abundance: -; j_gene: TRBJ1-5; CDR3nt: TGTGCCAGCAACCCAGACAGGTATAGCAATCAGCCCCAGCATTTT; CDR3aa: CASNPDRYSNQPQHF
len: 15; d_gene: TRBD2; v_gene: TRBV20-1; abundance: many; j_gene: TRBJ2-1; CDR3nt: TGCAGTGCTAGAGCCTTCGGGCGGGAGGGCAGTGAGCAGTTCTTC; CDR3aa: CSARAFGREGSEQFF
len: 15; d_gene: -; v_gene: TRBV12-3/TRBV12-4; abundance: -; j_gene: TRBJ2-1; CDR3nt: TGTGCCTGCACCCTTTCTGCTCCCTCCTACAATGAGCAGTTCTTC; CDR3aa: CACTLSAPSYNEQFF
len: 16; d_gene: -; v_gene: TRBV7-9; abundance: -; j_gene: TRBJ2-1; CDR3nt: TGTGGCGGCAGCTTAGTTGGTGTGACCCAGGCGGTTGAGCAGTTCTTC; CDR3aa: CGGSLVGVTQAVEQFF
len: 15; d_gene: TRBD2; v_gene: TRBV5-1; abundance: many; j_gene: TRBJ2-7; CDR3nt: TGCGCCAGCAGACTAGCGGGAGGCGGATTTGGGGAGCAGTACTTC; CDR3aa: CASRLAGGGFGEQYF
len: 12; d_gene: -; v_gene: TRBV28; abundance: many; j_gene: TRBJ2-7; CDR3nt: TGTGCCAGCAGCCCAAACGGGGGCGAGCAGTACTTC; CDR3aa: CASSPNGGEQYF
len: 12; d_gene: -; v_gene: TRBV10-3; abundance: few; j_gene: TRBJ2-7; CDR3nt: TGTGCCATCAAGGGGGTTACCTACGAGCAGTACTTC; CDR3aa: CAIKGVTYEQYF
len: 15; d_gene: TRBD2; v_gene: TRBV28; abundance: many; j_gene: TRBJ2-2; CDR3nt: TGTGCCAGCAGTTTAGCGGGAGGGCCCTCTATGGAGCTGTTTTTT; CDR3aa: CASSLAGGPSMELFF
len: 17; d_gene: TRBD2; v_gene: TRBV20-1; abundance: many; j_gene: TRBJ2-1; CDR3nt: TGCAGTGCCCCGGGACTAGCGGGATCGCGTGAATACAATGAGCAGTTCTTC; CDR3aa: CSAPGLAGSREYNEQFF
len: 14; d_gene: -; v_gene: TRBV4-1; abundance: -; j_gene: TRBJ1-3; CDR3nt: TGCGCCAGCAGCCGTGTGATCTCTGGAAACACCATATATTTT; CDR3aa: CASSRVISGNTIYF
len: 14; d_gene: -; v_gene: TRBV7-9; abundance: many; j_gene: TRBJ2-1; CDR3nt: TGTGCCAGCAGCTCCCCCGAGTCTGCGGGTGAGCAGTTCTTC; CDR3aa: CASSSPESAGEQFF
len: 14; d_gene: TRBD2; v_gene: TRBV5-6; abundance: few; j_gene: TRBJ2-2; CDR3nt: TGTGCCAGCAGCCCCGGGACTAGCTTCGGGGAGCTGTTTTTT; CDR3aa: CASSPGTSFGELFF
len: 17; d_gene: -; v_gene: TRBV4-3; abundance: many; j_gene: TRBJ1-4; CDR3nt: TGCGCCAGCAGCCAAGAAACAGGAGTTGCAACTAATGAAAAACTGTTTTTT; CDR3aa: CASSQETGVATNEKLFF
len: 15; d_gene: TRBD2; v_gene: TRBV7-9; abundance: many; j_gene: TRBJ2-1; CDR3nt: TGTGCCAGCAGCTTACTAGCGGGAGTTATAAATGAGCAGTTCTTC; CDR3aa: CASSLLAGVINEQFF
len: 13; d_gene: -; v_gene: TRBV7-3; abundance: many; j_gene: TRBJ2-1; CDR3nt: TGTGCCAGCAGCCCCGGGACAAACAATGAGCAGTTCTTC; CDR3aa: CASSPGTNNEQFF
len: 14; d_gene: TRBD1; v_gene: TRBV12-3/TRBV12-4; abundance: few; j_gene: TRBJ1-1; CDR3nt: TGTGCCAGCAGTCGTCCAGGGGGATTGGCTGAAGCTTTCTTT; CDR3aa: CASSRPGGLAEAFF